This T cell receptor (beta chain) was sequenced in a study of shared clonotypes between healthy human individuals. At the level of the study: The composition of the donors was a couple of women and a few men aged 18 to 49.

Germline CDR1 reads GTSNPN; CDR2 reads SVGIG (reference sequence). The CDR3 consists of 12 residues. V dropped 4 bases and J dropped 7 bases, with 11 bases sitting between them. The healthy adult donors were HIV-negative and reported no recent acute infections or vaccinations. For unsorted PBMC, 300 ng DNA per replicate equaled tens of thousands of T cell genomes. Unsorted PBMC DNA was sequenced on ten immunoSEQ deep assay plates. Produced via immunoSEQ multiplex PCR; TCRdb's table is partial and in-frame only. The sample shows a few hundred thousand clones, roughly 85% of them seen only once. This receptor was taken from a woman in her forties in good health. Some clones in this sample may be carry-over from other donors' samples. Sequencing was carried out using PBMCs. The chain has TRBV30 and TRBJ1-5; no firm D call. For the CDR3, the DNA is TGTGCCTGGACGGGTCGAGGGCAGCCCCAGCATTTT. This sequence encodes CAWTGRGQPQHF.